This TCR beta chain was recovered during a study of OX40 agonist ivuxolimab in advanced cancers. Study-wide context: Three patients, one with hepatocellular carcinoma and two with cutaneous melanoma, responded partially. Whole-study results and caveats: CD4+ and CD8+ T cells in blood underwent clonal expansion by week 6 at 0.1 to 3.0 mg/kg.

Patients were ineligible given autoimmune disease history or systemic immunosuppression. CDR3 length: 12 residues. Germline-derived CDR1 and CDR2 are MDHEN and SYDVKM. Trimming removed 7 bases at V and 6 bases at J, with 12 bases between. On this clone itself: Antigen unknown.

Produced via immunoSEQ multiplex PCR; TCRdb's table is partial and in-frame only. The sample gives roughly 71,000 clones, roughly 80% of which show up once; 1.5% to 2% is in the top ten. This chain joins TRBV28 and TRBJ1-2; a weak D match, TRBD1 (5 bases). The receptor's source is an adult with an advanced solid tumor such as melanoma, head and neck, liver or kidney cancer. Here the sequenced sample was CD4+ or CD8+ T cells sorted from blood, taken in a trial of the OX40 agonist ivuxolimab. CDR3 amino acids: CASTGGADGYTF. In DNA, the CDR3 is TGTGCCAGCACTGGAGGGGCGGATGGCTACACCTTC.